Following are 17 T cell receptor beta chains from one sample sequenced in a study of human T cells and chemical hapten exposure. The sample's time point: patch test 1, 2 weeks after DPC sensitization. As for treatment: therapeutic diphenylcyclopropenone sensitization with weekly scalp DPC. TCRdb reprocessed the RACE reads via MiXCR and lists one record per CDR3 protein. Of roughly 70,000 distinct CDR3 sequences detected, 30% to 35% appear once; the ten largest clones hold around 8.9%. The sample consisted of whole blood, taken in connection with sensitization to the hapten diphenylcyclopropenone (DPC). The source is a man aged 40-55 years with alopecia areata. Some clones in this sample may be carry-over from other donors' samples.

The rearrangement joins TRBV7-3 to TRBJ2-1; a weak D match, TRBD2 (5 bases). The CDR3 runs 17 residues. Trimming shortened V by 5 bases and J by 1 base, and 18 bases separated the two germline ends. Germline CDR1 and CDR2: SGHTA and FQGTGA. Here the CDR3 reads CASSPRTGSWSYNEQFF. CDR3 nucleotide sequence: TGTGCCAGCAGCCCACGGACGGGGAGTTGGTCCTACAATGAGCAGTTCTTC.

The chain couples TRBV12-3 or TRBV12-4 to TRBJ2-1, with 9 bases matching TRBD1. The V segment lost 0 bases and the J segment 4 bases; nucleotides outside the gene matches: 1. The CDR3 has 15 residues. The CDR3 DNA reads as TGTGCCAGCAGTTTAGCAGGGACAGGGTACAATGAGCAGTTCTTC. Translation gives CASSLAGTGYNEQFF.

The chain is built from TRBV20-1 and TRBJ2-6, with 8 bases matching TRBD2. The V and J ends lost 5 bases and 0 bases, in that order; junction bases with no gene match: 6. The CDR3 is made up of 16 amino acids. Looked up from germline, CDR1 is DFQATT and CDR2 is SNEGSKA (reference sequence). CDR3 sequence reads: CSAPGRGGSGANVLTF. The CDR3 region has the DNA TGCAGTGCTCCCGGGAGGGGAGGCTCTGGGGCCAACGTCCTGACTTTC.

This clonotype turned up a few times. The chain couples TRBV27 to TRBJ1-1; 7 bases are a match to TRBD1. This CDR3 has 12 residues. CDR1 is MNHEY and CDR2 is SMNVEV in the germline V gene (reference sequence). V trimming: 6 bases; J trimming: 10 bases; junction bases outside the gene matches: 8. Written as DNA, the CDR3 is TGTGCCAGCAGCCCGACAGGGAACGGAGCTTTCTTT. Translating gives CASSPTGNGAFF.

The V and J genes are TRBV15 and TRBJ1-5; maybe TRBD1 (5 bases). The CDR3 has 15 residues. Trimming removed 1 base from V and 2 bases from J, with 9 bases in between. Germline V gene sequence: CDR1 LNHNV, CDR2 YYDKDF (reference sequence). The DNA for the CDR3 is TGTGCCACCAGCAGAGTTCAGGGTGGCAATCAGCCCCAGCATTTT. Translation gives CATSRVQGGNQPQHF.

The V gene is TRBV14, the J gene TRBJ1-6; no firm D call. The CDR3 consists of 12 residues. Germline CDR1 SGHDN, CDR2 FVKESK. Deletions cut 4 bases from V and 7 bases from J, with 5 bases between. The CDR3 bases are TGTGCCAGCAGCCTTATAAATTCACCCCTCCACTTT. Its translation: CASSLINSPLHF.

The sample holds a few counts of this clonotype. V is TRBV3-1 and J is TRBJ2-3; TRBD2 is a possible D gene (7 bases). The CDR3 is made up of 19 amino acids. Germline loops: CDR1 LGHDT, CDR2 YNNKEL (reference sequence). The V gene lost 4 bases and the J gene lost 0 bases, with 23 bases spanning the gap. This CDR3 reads CASSRRTGAGERSTDTQYF. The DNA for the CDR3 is TGTGCCAGCAGCCGAAGGACGGGGGCGGGAGAGAGAAGCACAGATACGCAGTATTTT.

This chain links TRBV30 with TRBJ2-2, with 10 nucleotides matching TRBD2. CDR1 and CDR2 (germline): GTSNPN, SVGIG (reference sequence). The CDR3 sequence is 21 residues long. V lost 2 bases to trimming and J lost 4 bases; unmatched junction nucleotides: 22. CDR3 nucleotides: TGTGCCTGGAGTACCCCTAAACCGGGACTAGCGCCTCGACGTGGCACCGGGGAGCTGTTTTTT. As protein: CAWSTPKPGLAPRRGTGELFF.

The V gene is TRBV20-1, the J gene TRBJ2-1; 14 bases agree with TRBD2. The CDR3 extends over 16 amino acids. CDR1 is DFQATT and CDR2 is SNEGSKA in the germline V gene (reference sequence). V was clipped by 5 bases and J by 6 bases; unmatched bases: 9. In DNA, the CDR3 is TGCAGTGCTTCCGGGACTAGCGGGAGAAACCCCAATGAGCAGTTCTTC. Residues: CSASGTSGRNPNEQFF.

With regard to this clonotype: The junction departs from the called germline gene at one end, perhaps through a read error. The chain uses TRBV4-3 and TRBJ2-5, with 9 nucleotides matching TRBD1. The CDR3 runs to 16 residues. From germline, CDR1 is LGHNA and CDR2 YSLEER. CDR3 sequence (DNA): TGTGCCAGCAGCCACCCCAAGGGGACAGGGAGAGAGACCCAGTACTTC. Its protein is CASSHPKGTGRETQYF.

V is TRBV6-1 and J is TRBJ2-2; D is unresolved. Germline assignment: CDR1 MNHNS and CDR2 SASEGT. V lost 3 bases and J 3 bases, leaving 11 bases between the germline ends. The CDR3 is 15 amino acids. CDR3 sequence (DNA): TGTGCCAGCAGTGAGGCAGTAGGGTACACCGGGGAGCTGTTTTTT. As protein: CASSEAVGYTGELFF.

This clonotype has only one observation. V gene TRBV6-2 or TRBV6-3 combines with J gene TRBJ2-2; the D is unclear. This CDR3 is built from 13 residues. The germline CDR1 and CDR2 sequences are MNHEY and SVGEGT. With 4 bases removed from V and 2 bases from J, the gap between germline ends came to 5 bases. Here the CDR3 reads CASSWSNTGELFF. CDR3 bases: TGTGCCAGCAGTTGGTCTAACACCGGGGAGCTGTTTTTT.

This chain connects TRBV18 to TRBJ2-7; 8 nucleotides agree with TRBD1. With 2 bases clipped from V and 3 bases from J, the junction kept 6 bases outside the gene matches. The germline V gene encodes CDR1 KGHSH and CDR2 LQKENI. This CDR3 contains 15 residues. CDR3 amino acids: CASSPVGTGLYEQYF. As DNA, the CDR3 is TGTGCCAGCTCACCAGTAGGGACAGGACTCTACGAGCAGTACTTC.

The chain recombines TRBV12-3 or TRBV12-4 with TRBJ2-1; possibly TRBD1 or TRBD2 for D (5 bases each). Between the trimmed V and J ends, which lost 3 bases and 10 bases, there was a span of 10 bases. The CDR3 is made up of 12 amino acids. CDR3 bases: TGTGCCAGCAGTTTCTCGGGGCGAGAGCAGTTCTTC. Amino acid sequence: CASSFSGREQFF.

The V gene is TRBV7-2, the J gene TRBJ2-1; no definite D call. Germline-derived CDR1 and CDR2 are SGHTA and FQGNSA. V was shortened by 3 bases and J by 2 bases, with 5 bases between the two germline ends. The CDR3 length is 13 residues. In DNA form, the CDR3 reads TGTGCCAGCAGCTTGGACCCCTACAATGAGCAGTTCTTC. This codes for CASSLDPYNEQFF. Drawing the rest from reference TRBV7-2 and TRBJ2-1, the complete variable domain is GAGVSQSPSNKVTEKGKDVELRCDPISGHTALYWYRQSLGQGLEFLIYFQGNSAPDKSGLPSDRFSAERTGGSVSTLTIQRTQQEDSAVYLCASSLDPYNEQFFGPGTRLTVL.

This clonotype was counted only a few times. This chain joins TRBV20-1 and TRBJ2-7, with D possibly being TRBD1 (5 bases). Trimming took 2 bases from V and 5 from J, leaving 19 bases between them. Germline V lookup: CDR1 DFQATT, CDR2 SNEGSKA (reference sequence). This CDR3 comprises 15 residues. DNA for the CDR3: TGCAGTGCTAGACAATCTCAGGGATTAGGGGACGAGCAGTACTTC. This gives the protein CSARQSQGLGDEQYF.

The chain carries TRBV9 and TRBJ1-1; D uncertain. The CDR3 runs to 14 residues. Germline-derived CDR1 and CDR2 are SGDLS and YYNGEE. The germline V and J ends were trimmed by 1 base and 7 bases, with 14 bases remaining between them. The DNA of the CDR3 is TGTGCCAGCAGCGTAAATTCTGGGGTCGGTGAAGCTTTCTTT. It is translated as CASSVNSGVGEAFF.